The 29 T cell receptor beta chains reported below all come from one sample, sequenced in a study of T-cell memory formation after mild COVID-19. TCRdb passed the 5' RACE reads through MiXCR, listing each CDR3 protein once. The profile covers around 340,000 distinct CDR3 sequences, with less than 20% appearing a single time and 20% to 25% taken by the ten largest. Material: PBMCs or a T cell subset sorted from them (not recorded which). These receptors were taken from a man younger than 35 who had mild COVID-19 (a few samples of this study predate the infection). Cell type and time point are not known.

The chain carries TRBV4-3 and TRBJ2-1; the match to TRBD2 covers 8 bases. Germline CDR1 and CDR2: LGHNA and YSLEER. With 0 bases clipped from V and 9 bases from J, the junction kept 10 bases outside the gene matches. CDR3 length: 16 residues. The DNA of the CDR3 is TGCGCCAGCAGCCAAGACAGTCGAGCGGGGGTTGGTGAGCAGTTCTTC. The encoded protein is CASSQDSRAGVGEQFF.

This clonotype was observed a few times. The genes are TRBV7-9 and TRBJ1-1, with 8 bases aligning to TRBD1. Germline values: CDR1 SEHNR, CDR2 FQNEAQ (reference sequence). V lost 2 bases and J lost 2; bases outside the gene matches: 13. The CDR3 spans 18 residues. The CDR3 reads CASSLQGRGLRPNTEAFF. The CDR3 nucleotides read TGTGCCAGCAGCTTACAGGGCAGGGGGCTTCGTCCTAACACTGAAGCTTTCTTT.

This chain joins TRBV28 and TRBJ1-3; the D gene is possibly TRBD1 (6 bases). Trimming stripped 6 bases from V and 0 bases from J, with 9 bases between. This CDR3 has 14 residues. Germline loops: CDR1 MDHEN, CDR2 SYDVKM. The CDR3 DNA reads as TGTGCCAGCAGGACAGGAATCTCTGGAAACACCATATATTTT. It translates to CASRTGISGNTIYF. Using reference TRBV28 and TRBJ1-3 for the parts outside the CDR3, the full variable domain is DVKVTQSSRYLVKRTGEKVFLECVQDMDHENMFWYRQDPGLGLRLIYFSYDVKMKEKGDIPEGYSVSREKKERFSLILESASTNQTSMYLCASRTGISGNTIYFGEGSWLTVV.

A few counts support this clonotype. V usage is TRBV3-1 and J usage is TRBJ1-2; TRBD1 aligns across 8 bases. There are 14 residues in the CDR3. Germline CDR1 and CDR2: LGHDT and YNNKEL (reference sequence). V trimming: 5 bases; J trimming: 4 bases; junction bases outside the gene matches: 6. The CDR3: CASSETGGIYGYTF. The CDR3 DNA sequence: TGTGCCAGCAGCGAAACAGGGGGGATCTATGGCTACACCTTC.

The rearrangement joins TRBV7-2 to TRBJ2-1; 7 bases are shared with TRBD2. Germline V CDR1 and CDR2: SGHTA, FQGNSA. The J segment lost 5 bases and the V segment lost 2 bases, leaving 3 bases of the junction unmatched. The CDR3 is 14 residues long. CDR3 sequence: CASSLLGLNNEQFF. As DNA, the CDR3 is TGTGCCAGCAGCTTACTGGGACTAAACAATGAGCAGTTCTTC.

The chain employs TRBV5-1 and TRBJ1-2; D is undetermined. The CDR3 has 13 amino acids. Germline lookup yields CDR1 SGHRS and CDR2 YFSETQ. V was pared by 0 bases and J by 4 bases, with 7 bases between. The CDR3 sequence is CASSLGGTYGYTF. The CDR3 nucleotides read TGCGCCAGCAGCTTGGGAGGTACCTATGGCTACACCTTC. Supplemented by reference TRBV5-1 and TRBJ1-2, the full variable domain reads KAGVTQTPRYLIKTRGQQVTLSCSPISGHRSVSWYQQTPGQGLQFLFEYFSETQRNKGNFPGRFSGRQFSNSRSEMNVSTLELGDSALYLCASSLGGTYGYTFGSGTRLTVV.

This clonotype was detected only a few times. The V gene is TRBV13, the J gene TRBJ1-6, with a tentative D call TRBD1 (5 bases). The germline CDR1 and CDR2 sequences are PRHDT and FYEKMQ (reference sequence). V shed 8 bases and J shed 9 bases, with 23 bases lying between them. CDR3 length: 16 amino acids. The CDR3 protein is CASRRIEPTGGSPLHF. CDR3 sequence (DNA): TGTGCCAGCCGCCGGATCGAGCCGACGGGGGGTTCACCCCTCCACTTT.

The J gene is TRBJ2-3, the V gene TRBV12-3 or TRBV12-4; 8 nucleotides match TRBD2. V trimming: 1 base; J trimming: 6 bases; junction bases outside the gene matches: 6. The CDR3 runs 15 residues. As DNA, the CDR3 is TGTGCCAGCAGTTTAGTAACAGCGGGGGATGATACGCAGTATTTT. It specifies CASSLVTAGDDTQYF.

The rearrangement joins TRBV5-6 to TRBJ2-1, with a tentative D call TRBD2 (6 bases). The V end lost 0 bases, the J end lost 4 bases, and 17 bases lay between the germline ends. Germline CDR1 is SGHDT and CDR2 is YYEEEE. The CDR3 contains 17 residues. Here the CDR3 DNA reads TGTGCCAGCAGCTTGGACGCAGGGCCGGGACTTTACAATGAGCAGTTCTTC. This translates into CASSLDAGPGLYNEQFF.

This chain links TRBV10-3 with TRBJ2-5; possible D gene TRBD2, 7 bases. The CDR3 has 14 residues. Germline-derived CDR1 and CDR2 are ENHRY and SYGVKD. Deletions cut 3 bases from V and 5 bases from J, with 13 bases between. CDR3 region: CAISDGRGGETQYF. The CDR3 nucleotides are TGTGCCATCAGTGACGGCAGGGGAGGGGAGACCCAGTACTTC.

This clonotype was counted only a few times. The chain links TRBV4-3 to TRBJ2-2; no clear D gene. With 0 bases removed from V and 2 bases from J, the gap between germline ends came to 7 bases. The CDR3 sequence is 15 residues long. Germline values: CDR1 LGHNA, CDR2 YSLEER. This CDR3 is CASSQDVRNTGELFF. CDR3 nucleotide sequence: TGCGCCAGCAGCCAAGACGTCAGAAACACCGGGGAGCTGTTTTTT.

V is TRBV6-2 or TRBV6-3 and J is TRBJ2-3; a possible D gene is TRBD2 (5 bases). Trimming removed 8 bases from V and 7 bases from J, with 16 bases in between. The germline gives CDR1 MNHEY, CDR2 SVGEGT. CDR3 length: 13 residues. CDR3 sequence reads: CASLYRGSYTQYF. CDR3 nucleotide sequence: TGTGCCAGCCTTTACCGAGGGAGTTATACGCAGTATTTT.

This clonotype was counted ten times or more. For the CDR3, the DNA is TGTGCCAGCAGTAACAGGGTCGAGCAGTACTTC. It specifies CASSNRVEQYF. The chain employs TRBV12-3 or TRBV12-4 and TRBJ2-7; D is perhaps TRBD1 (6 bases). V lost 5 bases to trimming and J lost 6 bases, with 8 bases between them. The CDR3 sequence is 11 residues long.

There are a few counts of this clonotype. The rearrangement links TRBV29-1 to TRBJ1-3; possibly TRBD1 for D (6 bases). The CDR3 is made up of 12 amino acids. The ends were cut back, 6 bases at V and 4 bases at J, with 10 bases in the middle. Germline CDR1 SQVTM, CDR2 ANQGSEA. CDR3 amino acids: CSVRQEGNTIYF. The CDR3 DNA reads TGCAGCGTCAGACAGGAAGGAAACACCATATATTTT.

This clonotype has ten or more counts. The chain uses TRBV5-1 and TRBJ2-5; D might be TRBD1 or TRBD2, each matching 5 bases. Trimming stripped 4 bases from V and 1 base from J, with 11 bases between. Germline V gives CDR1 SGHRS, CDR2 YFSETQ. The CDR3 spans 14 residues. In DNA form, the CDR3 reads TGCGCCAGCAGCCTGGAGAGGGGCCAAGAGACCCAGTACTTC. It is translated as CASSLERGQETQYF.

The rearrangement joins TRBV7-9 to TRBJ2-7; 7 nucleotides align to TRBD1. The CDR3 contains 17 residues. V was clipped by 4 bases and J by 0 bases; unmatched bases: 12. Germline loops: CDR1 SEHNR, CDR2 FQNEAQ (reference sequence). This CDR3 is CASSSDPEGQPSYEQYF. CDR3 DNA sequence: TGTGCCAGCAGCTCCGACCCAGAGGGACAGCCCTCCTACGAGCAGTACTTC.

In this sample, this clonotype turned up many times. The chain has TRBV4-2 and TRBJ2-1; tentatively, D is TRBD2 (6 bases). CDR3 length: 12 residues. Germline V gene lookup returns CDR1 LGHNA and CDR2 YNFKEQ. V was shortened by 3 bases and J by 7 bases, with 7 bases between the two germline ends. The CDR3 region is CASSQGGNEQFF. CDR3 in DNA: TGTGCCAGCAGCCAGGGGGGTAATGAGCAGTTCTTC.

The chain employs TRBV2 and TRBJ1-5; no firm D call. This CDR3 contains 14 residues. V lost 7 bases and J 4 bases, leaving 14 bases between the germline ends. Germline CDR1 SNHLY, CDR2 FYNNEI. This CDR3 reads CASTRSGLNQPQHF. As DNA, the CDR3 is TGTGCCAGCACCCGTAGTGGCCTGAATCAGCCCCAGCATTTT.

The V gene is TRBV11-2, the J gene TRBJ1-2; the D gene is possibly TRBD1 (5 bases). V lost 6 bases and J 4 bases, leaving 15 bases between the germline ends. Germline V gives CDR1 SGHAT, CDR2 FQNNGV. The CDR3 length is 14 residues. CDR3 bases: TGTGCCAGCAGTCGTGCCGGGACCTCCTATGGCTACACCTTC. This codes for CASSRAGTSYGYTF.

The rearrangement links TRBV5-1 to TRBJ1-2, with a weak D call TRBD1 (6 bases). V was trimmed by 0 bases and J by 8 bases, leaving 17 bases between them. The CDR3 runs to 15 residues. Germline assignment: CDR1 SGHRS and CDR2 YFSETQ. The CDR3 region has the DNA TGCGCCAGCAGCTTGGAGGGGGGCGCACGATTCGGCTACACCTTC. This translates into CASSLEGGARFGYTF.

Only a few counts were recorded for this clonotype. This chain connects TRBV7-6 to TRBJ2-3; D gene ambiguous. The CDR3 is 17 residues long. V was cut by 3 bases and J by 0 bases, with 16 bases left in between. The germline gives CDR1 SGHVS, CDR2 FNYEAQ. This chain's CDR3 is CASSLALSDLSTDTQYF. In DNA form, the CDR3 reads TGTGCCAGCAGCTTGGCCCTTTCGGACCTAAGCACAGATACGCAGTATTTT.

This chain links TRBV6-6 with TRBJ1-1, with 7 bases identical to TRBD1. Germline assignment: CDR1 MNHNY and CDR2 SVGAGI (reference sequence). V lost 8 bases, J lost 0 bases, and 6 bases stayed unmatched. The CDR3 extends over 14 amino acids. CDR3 nucleotides: TGTGCCAGCTGTCAGGGGGGCCTGAACACTGAAGCTTTCTTT. Protein: CASCQGGLNTEAFF.

This chain links TRBV7-9 with TRBJ1-6; no clear D gene. CDR1 and CDR2 (germline): SEHNR, FQNEAQ (reference sequence). The CDR3 sequence is 10 residues long. With 1 base removed from V and 17 bases from J, the gap between germline ends came to 6 bases. Written as DNA, the CDR3 is TGTGCCAGCAGCTTAGTTGGGTTCCACTTT. Translated: CASSLVGFHF.

A few counts support this clonotype. CDR3 nucleotide sequence: TGCAGTGCTCCACCGGATGGGGCAACTAATGAAAAACTGTTTTTT. This gives the protein CSAPPDGATNEKLFF. This chain uses TRBV20-1 with TRBJ1-4; D is unclear. CDR3 length: 15 residues. CDR1 DFQATT and CDR2 SNEGSKA come from the germline V gene (reference sequence). Trimming cost V 5 bases and J 0 bases, with 13 bases left between them.

This clonotype turned up a few times. The rearrangement links TRBV7-9 to TRBJ2-1; 7 bases agree with TRBD1. CDR3 length equals 15 residues. V lost 3 bases to trimming and J lost 5 bases; unmatched junction nucleotides: 7. In germline, CDR1 is SEHNR, CDR2 FQNEAQ (reference sequence). CDR3 nucleotide sequence: TGTGCCAGCAGCTTGACCGGGACAGCTAACAATGAGCAGTTCTTC. This translates into CASSLTGTANNEQFF. Together with reference TRBV7-9 and TRBJ2-1, the CDR3 gives the full variable domain: DTGVSQNPRHKITKRGQNVTFRCDPISEHNRLYWYRQTLGQGPEFLTYFQNEAQLEKSRLLSDRFSAERPKGSFSTLEIQRTEQGDSAMYLCASSLTGTANNEQFFGPGTRLTVL.

The chain recombines TRBV12-3 or TRBV12-4 with TRBJ1-2; no reliable D call. There are 13 residues in the CDR3. V was clipped by 6 bases and J by 8 bases, with 16 bases between them. Here the CDR3 DNA reads TGTGCCAGCAGAGCTCGCCGGGTAGGAGGCTACACCTTC. As protein: CASRARRVGGYTF.

The chain carries TRBV6-6 and TRBJ2-1; no definite D call. CDR1 is MNHNY, CDR2 SVGAGI, per germline (reference sequence). The CDR3 consists of 15 residues. V lost 7 bases and J 9 bases, leaving 22 bases between the germline ends. The CDR3 sequence: CASNPAWGMAAEQFF. The DNA for the CDR3 is TGTGCCAGCAATCCGGCCTGGGGTATGGCAGCTGAGCAGTTCTTC.

This clonotype was seen ten or more times. The chain joins TRBV20-1 to TRBJ2-1; D remains ambiguous. Germline CDR1 is DFQATT and CDR2 is SNEGSKA (reference sequence). The CDR3 is made up of 15 amino acids. V lost 4 bases, J lost 8 bases, and 21 bases lay in between. CDR3 in DNA: TGCAGTGCTACCTGGGTTCCGGGTGGGTTCGATGAGCAGTTCTTC. It yields the protein CSATWVPGGFDEQFF.

V and J are TRBV30 and TRBJ1-5; 7 bases line up with TRBD1. V was pared by 5 bases and J by 4 bases, with 5 bases of the junction left unmatched. Germline V gene data show CDR1 as GTSNPN and CDR2 as SVGIG (reference sequence). This CDR3 is built from 13 residues. CDR3 region: CAWDIQGNQPQHF. DNA for the CDR3: TGTGCCTGGGACATACAGGGGAATCAGCCCCAGCATTTT.